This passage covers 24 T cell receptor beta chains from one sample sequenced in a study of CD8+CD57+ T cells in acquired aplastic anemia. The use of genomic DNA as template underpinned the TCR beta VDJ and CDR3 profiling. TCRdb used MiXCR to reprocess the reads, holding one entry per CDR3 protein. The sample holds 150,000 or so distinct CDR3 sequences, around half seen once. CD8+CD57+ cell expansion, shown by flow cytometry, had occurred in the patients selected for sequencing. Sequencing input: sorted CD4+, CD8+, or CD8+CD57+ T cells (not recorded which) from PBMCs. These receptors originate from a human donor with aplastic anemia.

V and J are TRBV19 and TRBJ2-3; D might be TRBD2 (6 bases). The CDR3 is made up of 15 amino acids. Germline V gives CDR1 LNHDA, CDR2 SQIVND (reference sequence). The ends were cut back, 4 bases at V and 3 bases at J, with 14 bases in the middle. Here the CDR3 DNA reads TGTGCCAGTAGTACGGGGCGGGGTCGGACAGATACGCAGTATTTT. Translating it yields CASSTGRGRTDTQYF.

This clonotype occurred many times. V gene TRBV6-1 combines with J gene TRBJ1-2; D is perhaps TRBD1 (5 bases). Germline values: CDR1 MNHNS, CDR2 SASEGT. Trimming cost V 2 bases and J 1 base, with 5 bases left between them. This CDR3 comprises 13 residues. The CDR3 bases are TGTGCCAGCAGTGAAAGGGGTAACTATGGCTACACCTTC. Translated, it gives CASSERGNYGYTF.

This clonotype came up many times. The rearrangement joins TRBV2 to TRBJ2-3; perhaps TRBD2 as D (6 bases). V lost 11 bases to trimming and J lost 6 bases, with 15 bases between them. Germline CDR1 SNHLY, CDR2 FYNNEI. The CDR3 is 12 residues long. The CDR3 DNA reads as TGTGCCCCGAGGGCGGGAAGCGATACGCAGTATTTT. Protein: CAPRAGSDTQYF.

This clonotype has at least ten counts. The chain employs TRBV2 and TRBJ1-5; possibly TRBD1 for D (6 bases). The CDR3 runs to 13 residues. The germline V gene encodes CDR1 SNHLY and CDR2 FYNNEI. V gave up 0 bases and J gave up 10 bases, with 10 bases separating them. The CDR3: CASSEAAGAPQHF. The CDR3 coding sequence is TGTGCCAGCAGTGAAGCGGCAGGGGCCCCCCAGCATTTT.

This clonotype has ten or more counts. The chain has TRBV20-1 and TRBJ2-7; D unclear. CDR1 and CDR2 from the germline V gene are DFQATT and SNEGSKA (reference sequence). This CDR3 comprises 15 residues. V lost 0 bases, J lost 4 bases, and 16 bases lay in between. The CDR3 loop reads CSARDRLSDWYEQYF. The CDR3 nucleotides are TGCAGTGCTAGAGATCGCCTGAGTGATTGGTACGAGCAGTACTTC.

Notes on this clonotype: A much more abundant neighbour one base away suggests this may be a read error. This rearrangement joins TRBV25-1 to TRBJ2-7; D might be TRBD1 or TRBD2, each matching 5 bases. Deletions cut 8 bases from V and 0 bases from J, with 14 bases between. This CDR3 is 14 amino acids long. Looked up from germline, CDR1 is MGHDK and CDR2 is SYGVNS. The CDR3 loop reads CASGRDGSSYEQYF. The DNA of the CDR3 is TGTGCCAGCGGCCGGGACGGAAGCTCCTACGAGCAGTACTTC.

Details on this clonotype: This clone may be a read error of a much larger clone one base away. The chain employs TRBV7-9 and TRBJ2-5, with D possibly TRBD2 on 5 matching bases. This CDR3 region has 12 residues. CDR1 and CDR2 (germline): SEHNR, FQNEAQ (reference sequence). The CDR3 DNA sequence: TGTGCCACGCAGCGGAACCATGAGACCCAGTACTTC. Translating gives CATQRNHETQYF.

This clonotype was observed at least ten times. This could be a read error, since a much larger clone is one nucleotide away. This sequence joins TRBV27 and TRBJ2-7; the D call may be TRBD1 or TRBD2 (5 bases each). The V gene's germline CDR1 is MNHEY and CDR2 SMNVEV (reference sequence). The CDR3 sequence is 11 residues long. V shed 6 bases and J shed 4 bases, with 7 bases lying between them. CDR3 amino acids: CASSWGYEQYF. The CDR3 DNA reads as TGTGCCAGCAGCTGGGGGTACGAGCAGTACTTC.

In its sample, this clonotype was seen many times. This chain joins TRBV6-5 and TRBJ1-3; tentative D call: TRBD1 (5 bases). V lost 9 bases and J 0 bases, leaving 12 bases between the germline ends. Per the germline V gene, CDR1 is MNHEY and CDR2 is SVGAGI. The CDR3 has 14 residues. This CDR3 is CASGTASSGNTIYF. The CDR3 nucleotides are TGTGCCAGTGGGACCGCCAGCTCTGGAAACACCATATATTTT.

CDR3 loop: CATSREMNTEAFF. Here the CDR3 DNA reads TGTGCCACCAGCAGAGAGATGAACACTGAAGCTTTCTTT. V usage is TRBV15 and J usage is TRBJ1-1; D is ambiguous. CDR1 and CDR2 from the germline V gene are LNHNV and YYDKDF (reference sequence). The V end lost 0 bases, the J end lost 0 bases, and 2 bases lay between the germline ends. The CDR3 has 13 residues.

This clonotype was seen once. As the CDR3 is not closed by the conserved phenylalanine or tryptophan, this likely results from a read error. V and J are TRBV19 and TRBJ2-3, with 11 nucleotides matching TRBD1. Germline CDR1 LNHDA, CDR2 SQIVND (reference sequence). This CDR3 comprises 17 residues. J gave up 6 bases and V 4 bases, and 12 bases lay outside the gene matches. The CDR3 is CASSKTRTGGAGDTQYS. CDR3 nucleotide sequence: TGTGCCAGTAGTAAAACACGGACAGGGGGCGCGGGGGATACGCAGTATTCT.

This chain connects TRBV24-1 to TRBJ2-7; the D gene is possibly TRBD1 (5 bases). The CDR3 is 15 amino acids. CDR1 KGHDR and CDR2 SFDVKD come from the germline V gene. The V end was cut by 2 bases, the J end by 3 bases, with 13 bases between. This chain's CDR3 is CATSDSGEGDYEQYF. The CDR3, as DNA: TGTGCCACCAGTGATTCCGGAGAAGGGGACTACGAGCAGTACTTC.

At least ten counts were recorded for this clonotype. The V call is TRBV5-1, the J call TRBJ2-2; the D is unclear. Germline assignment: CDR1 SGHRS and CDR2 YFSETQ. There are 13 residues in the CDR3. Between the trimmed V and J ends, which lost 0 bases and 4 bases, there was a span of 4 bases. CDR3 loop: CASSLGPTGELFF. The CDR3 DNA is TGCGCCAGCAGCTTGGGACCCACCGGGGAGCTGTTTTTT.

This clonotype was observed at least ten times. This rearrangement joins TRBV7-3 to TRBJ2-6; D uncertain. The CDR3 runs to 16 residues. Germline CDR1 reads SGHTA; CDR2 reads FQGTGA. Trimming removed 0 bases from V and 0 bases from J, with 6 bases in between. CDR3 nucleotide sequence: TGTGCCAGCAGCTTAACGTCCAGCTCTGGGGCCAACGTCCTGACTTTC. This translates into CASSLTSSSGANVLTF.

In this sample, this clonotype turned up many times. The CDR3 DNA sequence: TGTGCTAGTGGCACCCCGACTAGCGGGAGTACTGAGCAGTTCTTC. Protein product: CASGTPTSGSTEQFF. The gene calls are TRBV12-5 and TRBJ2-1; TRBD2 aligns across 12 bases. CDR3 length equals 15 residues. Germline CDR1 LGHNT, CDR2 FRNRAP. V lost 6 bases and J lost 9; bases outside the gene matches: 9.

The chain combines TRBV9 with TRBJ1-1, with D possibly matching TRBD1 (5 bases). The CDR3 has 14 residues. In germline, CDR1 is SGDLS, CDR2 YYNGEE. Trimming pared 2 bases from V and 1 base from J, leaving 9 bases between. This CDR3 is CASSVAGQNTEAFF. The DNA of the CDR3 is TGTGCCAGCAGCGTGGCCGGACAGAACACTGAAGCTTTCTTT. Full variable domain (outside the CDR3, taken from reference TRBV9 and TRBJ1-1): DSGVTQTPKHLITATGQRVTLRCSPRSGDLSVYWYQQSLDQGLQFLIQYYNGEERAKGNILERFSAQQFPDLHSELNLSSLELGDSALYFCASSVAGQNTEAFFGQGTRLTVV.

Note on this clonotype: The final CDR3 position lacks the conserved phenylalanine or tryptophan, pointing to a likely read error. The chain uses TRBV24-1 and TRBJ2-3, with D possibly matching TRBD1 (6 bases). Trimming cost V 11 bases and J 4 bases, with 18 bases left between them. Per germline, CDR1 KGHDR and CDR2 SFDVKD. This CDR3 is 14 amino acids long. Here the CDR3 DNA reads TGTGCCAGCACCGCAAACAGGGAAGCAGATACGCAGTATTCT. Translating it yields CASTANREADTQYS.

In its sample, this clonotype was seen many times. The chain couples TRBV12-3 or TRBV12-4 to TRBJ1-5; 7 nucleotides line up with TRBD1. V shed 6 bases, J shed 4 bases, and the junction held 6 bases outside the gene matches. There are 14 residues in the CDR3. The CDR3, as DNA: TGTGCCAGCAGCTCACAGGGGCCAAATCAGCCCCAGCATTTT. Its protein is CASSSQGPNQPQHF.

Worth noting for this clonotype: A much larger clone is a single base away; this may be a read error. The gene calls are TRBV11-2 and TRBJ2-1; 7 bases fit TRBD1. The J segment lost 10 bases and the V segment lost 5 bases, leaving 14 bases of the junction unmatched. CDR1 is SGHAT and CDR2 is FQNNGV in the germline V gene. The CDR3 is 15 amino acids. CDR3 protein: CASSPGTASSYEQFF. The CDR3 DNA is TGTGCCAGCAGCCCAGGGACAGCATCTTCCTACGAGCAGTTCTTC.

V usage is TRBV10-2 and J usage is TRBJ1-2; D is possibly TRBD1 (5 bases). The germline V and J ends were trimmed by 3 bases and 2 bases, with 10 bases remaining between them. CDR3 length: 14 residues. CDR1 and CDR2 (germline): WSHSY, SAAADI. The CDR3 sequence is CASSDSGQNYGYTF. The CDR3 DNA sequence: TGCGCCAGCAGTGACTCGGGGCAGAACTATGGCTACACCTTC.

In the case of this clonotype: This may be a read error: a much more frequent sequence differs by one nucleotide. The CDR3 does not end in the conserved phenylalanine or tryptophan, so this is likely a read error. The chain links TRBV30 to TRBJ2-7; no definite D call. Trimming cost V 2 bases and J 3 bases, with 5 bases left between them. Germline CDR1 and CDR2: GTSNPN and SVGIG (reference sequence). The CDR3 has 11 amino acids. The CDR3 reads CAWSLRYEQYS. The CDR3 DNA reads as TGTGCCTGGAGTTTACGCTACGAGCAGTACTCC.

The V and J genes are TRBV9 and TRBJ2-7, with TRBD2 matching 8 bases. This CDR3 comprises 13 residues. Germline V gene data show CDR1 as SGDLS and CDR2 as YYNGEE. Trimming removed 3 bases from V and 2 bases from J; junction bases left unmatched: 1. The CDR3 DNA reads TGTGCCAGCAGCGATAGCGGGACCTACGAGCAGTACTTC. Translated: CASSDSGTYEQYF.

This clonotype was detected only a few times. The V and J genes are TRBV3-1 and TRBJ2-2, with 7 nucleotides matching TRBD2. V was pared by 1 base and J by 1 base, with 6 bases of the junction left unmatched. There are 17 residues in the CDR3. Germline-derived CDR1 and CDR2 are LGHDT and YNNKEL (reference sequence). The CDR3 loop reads CASSQALSGKNTGELFF. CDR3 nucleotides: TGTGCCAGCAGCCAAGCGCTAAGCGGGAAGAACACCGGGGAGCTGTTTTTT.

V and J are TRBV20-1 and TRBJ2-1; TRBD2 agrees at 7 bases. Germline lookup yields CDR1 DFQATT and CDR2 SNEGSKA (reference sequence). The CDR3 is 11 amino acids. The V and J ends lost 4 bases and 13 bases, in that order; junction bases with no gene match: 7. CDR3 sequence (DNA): TGCAGTGCTACTGAAAGCGGGGTCCAGTTCTTC. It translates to CSATESGVQFF.